This T cell receptor (beta chain) was sequenced for a study of response to subunit inactivated influenza vaccine. Notes on the study in general: The authors proposed limited new T cell recruitment per seasonal influenza vaccination.

The length of the CDR3 is 13 residues. The germline V and J ends were trimmed by 3 bases and 4 bases, with 7 bases remaining between them. The germline V gene has CDR1 SNHLY and CDR2 FYNNEI. TCRdb analysed the RT-PCR reads with MiXCR anew, one entry per CDR3 protein. The repertoire holds about 570,000 distinct CDR3 sequences, with approximately 10% as singletons. This clonotype was counted a few times. Antigen unknown. This sample was also put to use in a study of T cells expressing NK-cell markers. That paper states: Beta-chain TCR cDNA was generated via 5'RACE template switching with UMIs. The sequencing cohort of eight donors included seven HCMV-seropositive individuals and one seronegative individual.

The TCR originated in a man between 45 and 60 years old who received an inactivated influenza vaccine. The chain joins TRBV2 to TRBJ1-5; D not certain. This specimen was PBMCs from blood, taken on the day of vaccination. This CDR3 is CASSDYWNQPQHF. CDR3 bases: TGTGCCAGCAGTGACTACTGGAATCAGCCCCAGCATTTT.